This TCR beta chain was observed in a study of cytomegalovirus exposure and HLA in healthy donors. Study summary: A subsequent analysis stated that the roughly 130 validation repertoires were run on the same platform as the 650 to 850 first-cohort repertoires. Findings and caveats of the study: Reportedly, diagnosis of cytomegalovirus status by the classifier showed high specificity and sensitivity. The study designated 160 or so TCR beta chains cytomegalovirus-associated. The CMV antigen specificity of a few CMV-associated chains was confirmed through in vitro analysis.

Comment on this clone: Its target is not known.

Sequencing used immunoSEQ multiplex PCR; TCRdb keeps in-frame clones, though not all of them. The data show 150,000 to 200,000 clones, around 88% seen once. This receptor was identified in a young woman in good health and CMV-seronegative. The specimen sequenced was PBMCs.

CDR3 nucleotide sequence: TGTGCCAGCAGCCCAGGGGTTCTAGGCGAGCAGTACTTC. It encodes CASSPGVLGEQYF. This chain uses TRBV11-1 with TRBJ2-7, with a tentative D call TRBD1 (6 bases). Trimming left V 5 bases short and J 6 bases short, with 14 bases between. The CDR3 runs 13 residues. Germline CDR1 and CDR2: SGHAT and FQDESV (reference sequence).